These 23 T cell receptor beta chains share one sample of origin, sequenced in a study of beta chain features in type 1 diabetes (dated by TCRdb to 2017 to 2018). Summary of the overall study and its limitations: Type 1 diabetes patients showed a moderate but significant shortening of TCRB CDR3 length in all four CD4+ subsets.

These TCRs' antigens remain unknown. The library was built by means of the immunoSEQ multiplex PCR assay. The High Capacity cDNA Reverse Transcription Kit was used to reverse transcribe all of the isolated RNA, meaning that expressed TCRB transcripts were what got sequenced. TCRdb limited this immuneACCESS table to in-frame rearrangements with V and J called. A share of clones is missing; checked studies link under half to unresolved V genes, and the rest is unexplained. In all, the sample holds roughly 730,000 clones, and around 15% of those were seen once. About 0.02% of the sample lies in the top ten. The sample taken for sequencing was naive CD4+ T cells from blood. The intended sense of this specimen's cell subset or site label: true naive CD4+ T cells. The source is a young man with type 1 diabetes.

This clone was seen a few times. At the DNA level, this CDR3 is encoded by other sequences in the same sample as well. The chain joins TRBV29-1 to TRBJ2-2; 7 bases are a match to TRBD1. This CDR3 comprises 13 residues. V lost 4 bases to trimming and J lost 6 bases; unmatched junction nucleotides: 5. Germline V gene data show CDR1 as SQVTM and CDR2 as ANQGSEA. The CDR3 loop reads CSVGQGSAGELFF. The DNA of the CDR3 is TGCAGCGTTGGACAGGGTTCAGCCGGGGAGCTGTTTTTT.

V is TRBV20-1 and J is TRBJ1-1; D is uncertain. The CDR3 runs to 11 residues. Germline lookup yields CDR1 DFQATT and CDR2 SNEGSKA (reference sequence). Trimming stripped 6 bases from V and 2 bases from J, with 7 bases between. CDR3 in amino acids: CSAWENTEAFF. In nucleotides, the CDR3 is TGCAGTGCATGGGAAAACACTGAAGCTTTCTTT.

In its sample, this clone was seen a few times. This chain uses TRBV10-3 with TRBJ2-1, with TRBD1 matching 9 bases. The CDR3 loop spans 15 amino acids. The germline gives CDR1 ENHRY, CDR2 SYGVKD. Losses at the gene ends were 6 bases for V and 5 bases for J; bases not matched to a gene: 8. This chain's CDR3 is CAISRTGAPNNEQFF. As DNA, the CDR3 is TGTGCCATCAGCCGGACAGGGGCCCCCAACAATGAGCAGTTCTTC.

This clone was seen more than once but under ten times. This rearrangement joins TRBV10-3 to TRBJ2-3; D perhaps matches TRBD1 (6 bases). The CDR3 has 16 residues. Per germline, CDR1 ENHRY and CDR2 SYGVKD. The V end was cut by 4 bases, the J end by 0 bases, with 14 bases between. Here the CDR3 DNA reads TGTGCCATCAGTGGGGGACACCCTGGGAGCACAGATACGCAGTATTTT. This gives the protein CAISGGHPGSTDTQYF.

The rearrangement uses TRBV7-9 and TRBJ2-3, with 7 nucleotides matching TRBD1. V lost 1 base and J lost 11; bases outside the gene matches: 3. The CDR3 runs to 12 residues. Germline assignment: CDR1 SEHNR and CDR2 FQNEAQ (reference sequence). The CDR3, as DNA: TGTGCCAGCAGCTTAGGGGGACAGATGCAGTATTTT. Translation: CASSLGGQMQYF.

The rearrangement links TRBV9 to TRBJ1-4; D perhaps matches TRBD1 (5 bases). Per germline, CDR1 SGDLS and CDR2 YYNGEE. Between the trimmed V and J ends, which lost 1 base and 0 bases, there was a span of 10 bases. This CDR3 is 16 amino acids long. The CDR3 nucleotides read TGTGCCAGCAGCGTATACCCGACAGCAACTAATGAAAAACTGTTTTTT. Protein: CASSVYPTATNEKLFF.

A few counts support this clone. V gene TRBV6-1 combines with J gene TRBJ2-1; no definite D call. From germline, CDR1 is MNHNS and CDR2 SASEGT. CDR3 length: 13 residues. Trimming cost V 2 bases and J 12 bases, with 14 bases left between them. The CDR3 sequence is CASSETGSWGQFF. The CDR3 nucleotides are TGTGCCAGCAGTGAAACTGGTTCTTGGGGGCAGTTCTTC.

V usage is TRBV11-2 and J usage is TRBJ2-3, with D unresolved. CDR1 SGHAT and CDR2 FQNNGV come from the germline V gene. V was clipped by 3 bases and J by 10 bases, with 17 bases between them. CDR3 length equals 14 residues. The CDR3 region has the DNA TGTGCCAGCAGCTTGGAAAGCATCGGAGTAGCGCAGTATTTT. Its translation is CASSLESIGVAQYF.

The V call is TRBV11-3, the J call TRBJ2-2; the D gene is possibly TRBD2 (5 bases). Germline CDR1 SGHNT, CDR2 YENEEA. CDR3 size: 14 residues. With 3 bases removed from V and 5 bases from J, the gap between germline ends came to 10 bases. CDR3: CASSFAEETGELFF. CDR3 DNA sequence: TGTGCCAGCAGCTTCGCGGAGGAGACCGGGGAGCTGTTTTTT. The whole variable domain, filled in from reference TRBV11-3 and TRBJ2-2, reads EAGVVQSPRYKIIEKKQPVAFWCNPISGHNTLYWYLQNLGQGPELLIRYENEEAVDDSQLPKDRFSAERLKGVDSTLKIQPAELGDSAVYLCASSFAEETGELFFGEGSRLTVL.

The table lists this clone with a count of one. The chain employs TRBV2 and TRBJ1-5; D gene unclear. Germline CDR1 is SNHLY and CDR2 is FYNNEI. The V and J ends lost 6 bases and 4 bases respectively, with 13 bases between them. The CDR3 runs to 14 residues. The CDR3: CASRIMSGNQPQHF. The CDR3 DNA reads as TGTGCCAGCAGGATAATGAGCGGGAATCAGCCCCAGCATTTT. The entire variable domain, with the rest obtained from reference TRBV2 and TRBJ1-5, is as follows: EPEVTQTPSHQVTQMGQEVILRCVPISNHLYFYWYRQILGQKVEFLVSFYNNEISEKSEIFDDQFSVERPDGSNFTLKIRSTKLEDSAMYFCASRIMSGNQPQHFGDGTRLSIL.

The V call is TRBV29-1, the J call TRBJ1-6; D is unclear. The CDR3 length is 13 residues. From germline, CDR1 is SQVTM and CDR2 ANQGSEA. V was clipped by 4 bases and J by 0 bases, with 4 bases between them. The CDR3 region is CSVAASYNSPLHF. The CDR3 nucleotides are TGCAGCGTTGCAGCCTCCTATAATTCACCCCTCCACTTT. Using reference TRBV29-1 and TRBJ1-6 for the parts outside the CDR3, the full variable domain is SAVISQKPSRDICQRGTSLTIQCQVDSQVTMMFWYRQQPGQSLTLIATANQGSEATYESGFVIDKFPISRPNLTFSTLTVSNMSPEDSSIYLCSVAASYNSPLHFGNGTRLTVT.

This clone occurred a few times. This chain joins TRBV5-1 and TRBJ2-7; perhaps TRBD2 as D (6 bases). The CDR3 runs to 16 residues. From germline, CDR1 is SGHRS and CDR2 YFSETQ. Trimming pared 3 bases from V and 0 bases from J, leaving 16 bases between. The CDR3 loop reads CASSSEGQWPSYEQYF. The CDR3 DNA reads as TGCGCCAGCAGCTCGGAGGGGCAGTGGCCCTCCTACGAGCAGTACTTC.

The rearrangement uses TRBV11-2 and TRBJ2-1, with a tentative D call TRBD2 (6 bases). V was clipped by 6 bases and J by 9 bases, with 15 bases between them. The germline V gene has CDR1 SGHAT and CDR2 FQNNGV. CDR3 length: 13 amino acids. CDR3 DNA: TGTGCCAGCAGTCTCGGCGGGGTGGGTGAGCAGTTCTTC. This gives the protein CASSLGGVGEQFF.

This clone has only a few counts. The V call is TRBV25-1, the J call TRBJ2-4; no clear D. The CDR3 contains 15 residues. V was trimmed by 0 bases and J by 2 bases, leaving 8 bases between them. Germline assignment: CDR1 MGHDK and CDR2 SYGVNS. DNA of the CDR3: TGTGCCAGCAGTGAATACGTGGGCACCAAAAACATTCAGTACTTC. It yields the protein CASSEYVGTKNIQYF.

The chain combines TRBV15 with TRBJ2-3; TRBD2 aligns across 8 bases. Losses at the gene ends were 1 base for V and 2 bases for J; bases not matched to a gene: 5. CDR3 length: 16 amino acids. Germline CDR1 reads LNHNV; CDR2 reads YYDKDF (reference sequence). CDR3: CATSRALAGNTDTQYF. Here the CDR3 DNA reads TGTGCCACCAGCAGAGCTCTAGCGGGCAACACAGATACGCAGTATTTT.

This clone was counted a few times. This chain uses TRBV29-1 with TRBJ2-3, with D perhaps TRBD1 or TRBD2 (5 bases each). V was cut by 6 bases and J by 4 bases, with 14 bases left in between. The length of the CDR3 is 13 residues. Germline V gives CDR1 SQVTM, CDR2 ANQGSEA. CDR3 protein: CSVPGLGADTQYF. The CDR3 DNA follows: TGCAGCGTCCCGGGGCTAGGTGCAGATACGCAGTATTTT.

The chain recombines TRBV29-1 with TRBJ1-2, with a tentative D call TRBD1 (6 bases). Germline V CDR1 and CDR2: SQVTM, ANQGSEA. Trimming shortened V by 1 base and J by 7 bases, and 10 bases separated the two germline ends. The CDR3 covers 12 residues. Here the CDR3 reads CSVEGGALGYTF. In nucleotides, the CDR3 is TGCAGCGTTGAAGGGGGGGCACTTGGCTACACCTTC.

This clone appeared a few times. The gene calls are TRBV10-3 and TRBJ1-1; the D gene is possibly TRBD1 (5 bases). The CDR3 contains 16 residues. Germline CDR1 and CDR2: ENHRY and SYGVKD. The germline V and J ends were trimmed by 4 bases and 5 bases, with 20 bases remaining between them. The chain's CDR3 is CAISGQPVGEGTEAFF. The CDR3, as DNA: TGTGCCATCAGTGGACAACCCGTAGGCGAGGGGACTGAAGCTTTCTTT.

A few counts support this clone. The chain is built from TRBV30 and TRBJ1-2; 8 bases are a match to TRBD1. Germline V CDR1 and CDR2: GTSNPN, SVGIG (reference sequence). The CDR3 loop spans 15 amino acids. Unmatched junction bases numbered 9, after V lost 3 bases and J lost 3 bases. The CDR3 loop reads CAWSIGQGPYYGYTF. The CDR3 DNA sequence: TGTGCCTGGAGCATCGGACAGGGCCCGTACTATGGCTACACCTTC.

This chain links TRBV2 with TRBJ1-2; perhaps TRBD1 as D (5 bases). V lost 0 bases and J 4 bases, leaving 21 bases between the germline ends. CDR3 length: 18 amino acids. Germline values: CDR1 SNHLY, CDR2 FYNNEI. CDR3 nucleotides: TGTGCCAGCAGTGAAGCGCTTCCGGAGATGACAGACCTCTATGGCTACACCTTC. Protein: CASSEALPEMTDLYGYTF.

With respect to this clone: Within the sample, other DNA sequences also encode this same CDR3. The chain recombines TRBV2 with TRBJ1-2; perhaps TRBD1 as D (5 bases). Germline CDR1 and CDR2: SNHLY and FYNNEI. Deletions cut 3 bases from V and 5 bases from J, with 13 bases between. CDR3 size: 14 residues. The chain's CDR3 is CASSEAGGWYGYTF. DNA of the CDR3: TGTGCCAGCAGTGAGGCGGGGGGTTGGTATGGCTACACCTTC.

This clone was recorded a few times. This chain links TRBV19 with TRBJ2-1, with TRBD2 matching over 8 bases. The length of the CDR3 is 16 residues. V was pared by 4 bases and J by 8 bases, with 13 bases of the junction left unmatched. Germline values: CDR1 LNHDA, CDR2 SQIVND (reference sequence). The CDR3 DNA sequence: TGTGCCAGTAGTAAGGCGGGGGGACCCCGCGTGGATGAGCAGTTCTTC. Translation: CASSKAGGPRVDEQFF. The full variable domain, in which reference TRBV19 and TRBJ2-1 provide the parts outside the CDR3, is DGGITQSPKYLFRKEGQNVTLSCEQNLNHDAMYWYRQDPGQGLRLIYYSQIVNDFQKGDIAEGYSVSREKKESFPLTVTSAQKNPTAFYLCASSKAGGPRVDEQFFGPGTRLTVL.

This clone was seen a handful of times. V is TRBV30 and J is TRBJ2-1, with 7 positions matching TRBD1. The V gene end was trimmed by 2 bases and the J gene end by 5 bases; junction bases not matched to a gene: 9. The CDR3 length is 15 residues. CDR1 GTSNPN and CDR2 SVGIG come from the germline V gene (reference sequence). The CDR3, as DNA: TGTGCCTGGAGTCCCGACAGGGACATCCACAATGAGCAGTTCTTC. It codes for CAWSPDRDIHNEQFF.